This TCR beta chain comes out of a study of OX40 agonist ivuxolimab in advanced cancers. The table came from immunoSEQ multiplex PCR; TCRdb's copy has only in-frame clones and leaves some out. The sample holds 45,000 to 70,000 clones, approximately 90% seen once. Germline V gene lookup returns CDR1 SEHNR and CDR2 FQNEAQ (reference sequence). CDR3 length: 15 amino acids. The J segment lost 2 bases and the V segment lost 5 bases, leaving 8 bases of the junction unmatched. This clone was seen a few times. The V call is TRBV7-9, the J call TRBJ1-2; TRBD1 matches at 7 bases. This receptor was identified in an adult with an advanced solid tumor such as melanoma, head and neck, liver or kidney cancer. Source: CD4+ or CD8+ T cells sorted from blood, taken in a trial of the OX40 agonist ivuxolimab. The CDR3: CASSPVGRGNYGYTF. In nucleotides, the CDR3 is TGTGCCAGCAGCCCAGTGGGCAGGGGGAACTATGGCTACACCTTC.